Shown below are 18 T cell receptor beta chains from a single sample sequenced in a study of CD8 T cells in Susac syndrome. When the RNA was reverse transcribed, random hexamers were used with an input of about 0.5 to 1 ug. TCRdb processed the immunoSEQ multiplex PCR reads anew with MiXCR; each CDR3 protein has one entry. The top ten hold over 0.09% of the sample, which has approximately 140,000 distinct CDR3 sequences, 85% to 95% seen once. Sequences were obtained from CD4+ T cells from PBMCs. Every receptor here comes from a human donor with multiple sclerosis.

This chain uses TRBV28 with TRBJ2-2; no clear D gene. CDR3 length: 14 residues. The V and J ends lost 4 bases and 4 bases respectively, with 10 bases between them. Germline loops: CDR1 MDHEN, CDR2 SYDVKM. This CDR3 is CASSYRRFTGELFF. The CDR3 bases are TGTGCCAGCAGTTATCGCAGGTTCACCGGGGAGCTGTTTTTT.

The chain couples TRBV9 to TRBJ2-3; D call uncertain. V lost 2 bases to trimming and J lost 5 bases, with 12 bases between them. The germline V gene encodes CDR1 SGDLS and CDR2 YYNGEE. The CDR3 is 14 residues long. CDR3 sequence reads: CASSVTSTGDTQYF. CDR3 DNA: TGTGCCAGCAGCGTTACCTCCACCGGAGATACGCAGTATTTT.

The V and J genes are TRBV30 and TRBJ1-2; D is uncertain. This CDR3 region has 13 residues. V lost 2 bases to trimming and J lost 0 bases, with 7 bases between them. Germline CDR1 is GTSNPN and CDR2 is SVGIG (reference sequence). The CDR3 DNA sequence: TGTGCCTGGAGTCAGGACTCTAACTATGGCTACACCTTC. Amino acid sequence: CAWSQDSNYGYTF.

The chain recombines TRBV13 with TRBJ1-1, with D tentatively TRBD1 (5 bases). Germline V gene sequence: CDR1 PRHDT, CDR2 FYEKMQ (reference sequence). The CDR3 is made up of 17 amino acids. V lost 1 base to trimming and J lost 0 bases, with 15 bases between them. The CDR3 reads CASSLEQAARVNTEAFF. CDR3 bases: TGTGCCAGCAGCTTAGAACAGGCAGCAAGGGTGAACACTGAAGCTTTCTTT. Complete variable domain (other parts from reference TRBV13 and TRBJ1-1): AAGVIQSPRHLIKEKRETATLKCYPIPRHDTVYWYQQGPGQDPQFLISFYEKMQSDKGSIPDRFSAQQFSDYHSELNMSSLELGDSALYFCASSLEQAARVNTEAFFGQGTRLTVV.

CDR3 bases: TGCAGTGCTAGAGTCCCGGGTTCGAAAGCTTTCTTT. This sequence encodes CSARVPGSKAFF. The chain joins TRBV20-1 to TRBJ1-1; no firm D call. The CDR3 has 12 residues. Germline loops: CDR1 DFQATT, CDR2 SNEGSKA (reference sequence). V gave up 1 base and J gave up 9 bases, with 12 bases separating them.

The chain combines TRBV20-1 with TRBJ1-1; D is ambiguous. Germline CDR1 is DFQATT and CDR2 is SNEGSKA (reference sequence). This CDR3 contains 12 residues. Trimming shortened V by 7 bases and J by 1 base, and 10 bases separated the two germline ends. The CDR3 DNA reads as TGCAGTGTGTGCCAGAAGAACACTGAAGCTTTCTTT. Protein sequence: CSVCQKNTEAFF.

This rearrangement joins TRBV6-1 to TRBJ2-3, with no clear D. The CDR3 runs to 12 residues. V was trimmed by 1 base and J by 6 bases, leaving 5 bases between them. CDR1 is MNHNS, CDR2 SASEGT, per germline. CDR3 nucleotides: TGTGCCAGCAGTGAAGTTCTGGATACGCAGTATTTT. The encoded protein is CASSEVLDTQYF.

The chain combines TRBV10-3 with TRBJ1-5, with TRBD1 matching over 7 bases. The J segment lost 4 bases and the V segment lost 2 bases, leaving 5 bases of the junction unmatched. Germline lookup yields CDR1 ENHRY and CDR2 SYGVKD. The CDR3 spans 15 residues. The DNA of the CDR3 is TGTGCCATCAGTGAGAGACAGGGCCAGAATCAGCCCCAGCATTTT. This codes for CAISERQGQNQPQHF.

This chain links TRBV11-2 with TRBJ2-7; TRBD1 might be the D (5 bases). CDR3 length: 16 residues. The germline V gene has CDR1 SGHAT and CDR2 FQNNGV. Trimming pared 4 bases from V and 2 bases from J, leaving 18 bases between. The CDR3 DNA is TGTGCCAGCAGCTCCGGGTGGTCCAGGGCGACCTACGAGCAGTACTTC. It is translated as CASSSGWSRATYEQYF.

The chain carries TRBV7-2 and TRBJ2-3; possibly TRBD2 for D (5 bases). V was cut by 5 bases and J by 5 bases, with 17 bases left in between. Germline V gives CDR1 SGHTA, CDR2 FQGNSA. The CDR3 totals 15 residues. In nucleotides, the CDR3 is TGTGCCAGCAGCCAGGAGTGGCTAGCCGAAGATACGCAGTATTTT. It is translated as CASSQEWLAEDTQYF.

The chain couples TRBV12-3 or TRBV12-4 to TRBJ1-6; 7 bases match TRBD1. The J segment lost 7 bases and the V segment lost 5 bases, leaving 5 bases of the junction unmatched. The CDR3 length is 14 residues. CDR3 DNA sequence: TGTGCCAGCAGTAAGGGGGCAGCCAATTCACCCCTCCACTTT. Translated, it gives CASSKGAANSPLHF.

V is TRBV3-1 and J is TRBJ2-7, with D perhaps matching TRBD1 (5 bases). V was cut by 1 base and J by 3 bases, with 7 bases left in between. CDR1 is LGHDT, CDR2 YNNKEL, per germline (reference sequence). The CDR3 loop spans 13 amino acids. DNA for the CDR3: TGTGCCAGCAGCCAAGGCGACAGCTACGAGCAGTACTTC. Residues: CASSQGDSYEQYF.

The chain recombines TRBV27 with TRBJ2-2, with D perhaps matching TRBD1 or TRBD2 (5 bases each). The V end lost 7 bases, the J end lost 0 bases, and 18 bases lay between the germline ends. Germline CDR1 MNHEY, CDR2 SMNVEV (reference sequence). The CDR3 length is 17 residues. The chain's CDR3 is CASIPGWGNPNTGELFF. DNA of the CDR3: TGTGCCAGCATCCCCGGGTGGGGGAATCCGAACACCGGGGAGCTGTTTTTT.

The chain links TRBV20-1 to TRBJ1-5, with 8 bases fitting TRBD1. This CDR3 comprises 14 residues. With 6 bases clipped from V and 1 base from J, the junction kept 5 bases outside the gene matches. The germline V gene has CDR1 DFQATT and CDR2 SNEGSKA (reference sequence). CDR3 bases: TGCAGTGCCCCGGACAGGGTCAGCAATCAGCCCCAGCATTTT. Its protein product is CSAPDRVSNQPQHF.

CDR3 DNA sequence: TGTGCCACCAGCAGCGTATCAGGGTCGTTCACTGAAGCTTTCTTT. Translating it yields CATSSVSGSFTEAFF. This rearrangement joins TRBV24-1 to TRBJ1-1; D might be TRBD1 (5 bases). The CDR3 runs to 15 residues. The germline V gene has CDR1 KGHDR and CDR2 SFDVKD. The V and J ends lost 7 bases and 4 bases respectively, with 18 bases between them.

The V gene is TRBV18, the J gene TRBJ2-7, with a weak D call TRBD1 (5 bases). CDR1 KGHSH and CDR2 LQKENI come from the germline V gene. V was pared by 6 bases and J by 2 bases, with 11 bases between. The CDR3 is 13 residues long. The CDR3 sequence is CASSEQAAYEQYF. The CDR3 DNA follows: TGTGCCAGCTCCGAACAGGCCGCCTACGAGCAGTACTTC.

The chain uses TRBV7-9 and TRBJ1-1, with D hard to call. V was clipped by 5 bases and J by 1 base, with 11 bases between them. Germline V CDR1 and CDR2: SEHNR, FQNEAQ (reference sequence). The CDR3 sequence is 14 residues long. CDR3 coding DNA: TGTGCCAGCAGCCCGAGCCACGGGAACACTGAAGCTTTCTTT. Protein: CASSPSHGNTEAFF.

The CDR3 DNA reads TGTGCCAGCAGTTCCCTCACGAACAAGGGAATCTATGGCTACACCTTC. Translated: CASSSLTNKGIYGYTF. The rearrangement links TRBV6-5 to TRBJ1-2, with D unresolved. This CDR3 is 16 amino acids long. Germline V lookup: CDR1 MNHEY, CDR2 SVGAGI. V dropped 4 bases and J dropped 4 bases, with 19 bases sitting between them.